These 24 T cell receptor beta chains were sequenced from one sample in a study of OX40 agonist ivuxolimab in advanced cancers. TCRdb's copy holds only in-frame clones and misses some; the assay was immunoSEQ multiplex PCR. The table records roughly 60,000 clones, roughly 82% of them present only once. The sequencing here drew on CD4+ or CD8+ T cells sorted from blood, taken in a trial of the OX40 agonist ivuxolimab. The receptor set was obtained from an adult with an advanced solid tumor such as melanoma, head and neck, liver or kidney cancer.

In its sample, this clone ranks as medium-sized (0.01 to 0.1%). DNA for the CDR3: TGTGCCAGTACCCCGTACACCGGGGAGCTGTTTTTT. Its protein product is CASTPYTGELFF. This rearrangement joins TRBV19 to TRBJ2-2; D remains ambiguous. CDR3 size: 12 residues. Trimming stripped 7 bases from V and 3 bases from J, with 6 bases between. Germline CDR1 reads LNHDA; CDR2 reads SQIVND (reference sequence).

This clone was counted between two and nine times. This chain joins TRBV6-5 and TRBJ1-6; TRBD1 agrees at 7 bases. The CDR3 length is 14 residues. J lost 6 bases, V lost 7 bases, and 6 bases had no gene match. Germline V lookup: CDR1 MNHEY, CDR2 SVGAGI. CDR3 nucleotide sequence: TGTGCCAGCACCCCGACAGGGCCTAATTCACCCCTCCACTTT. Protein sequence: CASTPTGPNSPLHF.

J is TRBJ1-1 and V is TRBV10-3; the match to TRBD1 covers 8 bases. V trimming: 4 bases; J trimming: 2 bases; junction bases outside the gene matches: 3. CDR1 and CDR2 from the germline V gene are ENHRY and SYGVKD. The CDR3 covers 14 residues. CDR3 residues: CAISATGVNTEAFF. The CDR3 region has the DNA TGTGCCATCAGTGCGACAGGGGTTAACACTGAAGCTTTCTTT.

The chain employs TRBV30 and TRBJ2-1; possibly TRBD2 for D (5 bases). The CDR3 totals 13 residues. CDR1 GTSNPN and CDR2 SVGIG come from the germline V gene (reference sequence). The V end lost 1 base, the J end lost 12 bases, and 16 bases lay between the germline ends. The CDR3 loop reads CAWSGALWERQFF. The CDR3, as DNA: TGTGCCTGGAGTGGGGCTCTATGGGAGCGGCAGTTCTTC. The full variable domain, in which reference TRBV30 and TRBJ2-1 provide the parts outside the CDR3, is SQTIHQWPATLVQPVGSPLSLECTVEGTSNPNLYWYRQAAGRGLQLLFYSVGIGQISSEVPQNLSASRPQDRQFILSSKKLLLSDSGFYLCAWSGALWERQFFGPGTRLTVL.

The DNA for the CDR3 is TGTGCCAGCAGCGTAGAAGAGGACACCCCAGCTTTCTTT. It encodes CASSVEEDTPAFF. The J gene is TRBJ1-1, the V gene TRBV9, with D perhaps TRBD1 (5 bases). Per germline, CDR1 SGDLS and CDR2 YYNGEE. Trimming took off 0 bases at V and 10 bases at J, with 13 bases between the two ends. The CDR3 length is 13 residues.

V and J are TRBV7-2 and TRBJ1-2; the D is unclear. Per germline, CDR1 SGHTA and CDR2 FQGNSA. V lost 1 base, J lost 0 bases, and 21 bases lay in between. The CDR3 spans 19 residues. The CDR3 is CASSLVEFRWSNPNYGYTF. As DNA, the CDR3 is TGTGCCAGCAGCTTAGTCGAATTTCGATGGTCTAACCCTAACTATGGCTACACCTTC.

The chain links TRBV13 to TRBJ2-7; D gene unclear. CDR1 is PRHDT and CDR2 is FYEKMQ in the germline V gene (reference sequence). This CDR3 comprises 13 residues. Trimming stripped 2 bases from V and 3 bases from J, with 8 bases between. The CDR3: CASSLSLGYEQYF. DNA for the CDR3: TGTGCCAGCAGCTTATCTCTCGGCTACGAGCAGTACTTC.

V and J are TRBV6-1 and TRBJ1-5; the D gene is possibly TRBD1 (6 bases). Germline V CDR1 and CDR2: MNHNS, SASEGT. The ends were cut back, 5 bases at V and 0 bases at J, with 11 bases in the middle. The CDR3 contains 15 residues. CDR3 DNA: TGTGCCAGCAGTAAACAGGGTAATAGCAATCAGCCCCAGCATTTT. Encoded protein: CASSKQGNSNQPQHF.

The rearrangement uses TRBV6-6 and TRBJ1-1; D gene ambiguous. The V end was cut by 6 bases, the J end by 0 bases, with 2 bases between. The germline CDR1 and CDR2 sequences are MNHNY and SVGAGI (reference sequence). This CDR3 has 11 residues. The chain's CDR3 is CASRVNTEAFF. The CDR3 coding sequence is TGTGCCAGCAGGGTGAACACTGAAGCTTTCTTT.

This clone appeared a few times. The CDR3 bases are TGTGCCAGCAGCTATTCTGGGGCCGGGGAGCTGTTTTTT. This translates into CASSYSGAGELFF. The rearrangement links TRBV7-2 to TRBJ2-2; no definite D call. Germline-derived CDR1 and CDR2 are SGHTA and FQGNSA. The CDR3 contains 13 residues. Trimming took 4 bases from V and 6 from J, leaving 9 bases between them.

This rearrangement joins TRBV4-2 to TRBJ2-7; a weak D match, TRBD2 (6 bases). The CDR3 contains 15 residues. Between the trimmed V and J ends, which lost 0 bases and 2 bases, there was a span of 11 bases. The germline CDR1 and CDR2 sequences are LGHNA and YNFKEQ. CDR3 nucleotides: TGTGCCAGCAGCCAAGATCCGCGCGGGACCTACGAGCAGTACTTC. It encodes CASSQDPRGTYEQYF.

This sequence joins TRBV5-5 and TRBJ2-3; the D is unclear. Germline values: CDR1 SGHKS, CDR2 YYEKEE (reference sequence). V dropped 0 bases and J dropped 2 bases, with 7 bases sitting between them. The CDR3 is made up of 14 amino acids. The CDR3 here is CASSLGANTDTQYF. For the CDR3, the DNA is TGTGCCAGCAGCTTGGGTGCCAACACAGATACGCAGTATTTT.

This chain uses TRBV18 with TRBJ1-2; 10 nucleotides line up with TRBD1. CDR1 is KGHSH and CDR2 is LQKENI in the germline V gene. The ends lost 6 bases at V and 3 bases at J; junction bases unmatched: 10. The CDR3 covers 16 residues. The CDR3 DNA sequence: TGTGCCAGCTCGGAAAGCGGACAGGGGGTATACTATGGCTACACCTTC. This encodes CASSESGQGVYYGYTF.

The chain links TRBV19 to TRBJ1-5; D might be TRBD1 (5 bases). Trimming left V 5 bases short and J 0 bases short, with 8 bases between. The CDR3 extends over 14 amino acids. Germline lookup yields CDR1 LNHDA and CDR2 SQIVND (reference sequence). CDR3 sequence: CASSSTGSNQPQHF. In DNA form, the CDR3 reads TGTGCCAGTAGTTCCACAGGTAGCAATCAGCCCCAGCATTTT.

This clone appeared a few times. The V call is TRBV13, the J call TRBJ2-7, with D perhaps TRBD1 or TRBD2 (5 bases each). Looked up from germline, CDR1 is PRHDT and CDR2 is FYEKMQ (reference sequence). This CDR3 comprises 14 residues. V was shortened by 4 bases and J by 1 base, with 11 bases between the two germline ends. CDR3 loop: CASSSGRLSYEQYF. The DNA for the CDR3 is TGTGCCAGCAGCTCGGGACGGCTTTCCTACGAGCAGTACTTC.

This rearrangement joins TRBV23-1 to TRBJ2-5, with D tentatively TRBD1 or TRBD2 (5 bases each). TRBV23-1 is designated an ORF whose function remains uncertain. This CDR3 has 15 residues. Trimming cost V 3 bases and J 3 bases, with 14 bases left between them. The CDR3 region is CASSQSGRKKETQYF. The CDR3 DNA is TGCGCCAGCAGTCAGTCGGGACGGAAGAAAGAGACCCAGTACTTC.

J is TRBJ1-1 and V is TRBV4-3, with a weak D call TRBD1 (5 bases). The CDR3 is 15 amino acids. Trimming left V 4 bases short and J 4 bases short, with 16 bases between. Looked up from germline, CDR1 is LGHNA and CDR2 is YSLEER. CDR3 residues: CASSRNPREGTEAFF. The CDR3 DNA is TGCGCCAGCAGCCGCAACCCCAGGGAGGGCACTGAAGCTTTCTTT.

The chain is built from TRBV6-1 and TRBJ2-7, with a weak D call TRBD2 (6 bases). Per germline, CDR1 MNHNS and CDR2 SASEGT. This CDR3 has 14 residues. The V end was cut by 3 bases, the J end by 1 base, with 10 bases between. CDR3 nucleotide sequence: TGTGCCAGCAGTGACCCCGGGGGATCCTACGAGCAGTACTTC. This codes for CASSDPGGSYEQYF.

This rearrangement joins TRBV11-3 to TRBJ2-1, with 10 positions matching TRBD2. The CDR3 spans 15 residues. Germline trimming cut 5 bases from V and 5 bases from J; bases unmatched to any gene: 6. The germline V gene encodes CDR1 SGHNT and CDR2 YENEEA. The CDR3 reads CASSPTSGDNNEQFF. CDR3 in DNA: TGTGCCAGCAGCCCCACTAGCGGGGACAACAATGAGCAGTTCTTC.

The chain combines TRBV14 with TRBJ2-5; 7 bases match TRBD2. V trimming: 4 bases; J trimming: 5 bases; junction bases outside the gene matches: 7. Germline CDR1 is SGHDN and CDR2 is FVKESK. This CDR3 has 14 amino acids. The CDR3, as DNA: TGTGCCAGCAGCCCCTGGGGGGGTGCGGAGACCCAGTACTTC. Its translation is CASSPWGGAETQYF.

This clone has just a few counts. The chain uses TRBV5-5 and TRBJ2-3; D is perhaps TRBD1 or TRBD2 (5 bases each). The germline gives CDR1 SGHKS, CDR2 YYEKEE (reference sequence). The CDR3 runs 14 residues. Trimming pared 0 bases from V and 2 bases from J, leaving 7 bases between. This CDR3 reads CASSLEGTTDTQYF. The CDR3 nucleotides read TGTGCCAGCAGCTTGGAGGGGACCACAGATACGCAGTATTTT.

The J gene is TRBJ2-3, the V gene TRBV4-3, with D maybe TRBD1 (6 bases). The CDR3 loop spans 14 amino acids. The V gene lost 1 base and the J gene lost 5 bases, with 10 bases spanning the gap. The germline CDR1 and CDR2 sequences are LGHNA and YSLEER. The CDR3 nucleotides read TGCGCCAGCAGCCAAGTTGGGGGCCAAGATACGCAGTATTTT. Protein product: CASSQVGGQDTQYF.

The count of this clone is one. This chain uses TRBV7-9 with TRBJ1-4; D not certain. Germline V lookup: CDR1 SEHNR, CDR2 FQNEAQ (reference sequence). V was trimmed by 3 bases and J by 7 bases, leaving 12 bases between them. The CDR3 runs 14 residues. CDR3 sequence reads: CASSFTVGSEKLFF. The DNA of the CDR3 is TGTGCCAGCAGCTTTACAGTGGGGAGTGAAAAACTGTTTTTT.

The chain links TRBV19 to TRBJ2-5, with 8 bases that match TRBD1. V trimming: 0 bases; J trimming: 7 bases; junction bases outside the gene matches: 10. Germline V CDR1 and CDR2: LNHDA, SQIVND (reference sequence). The CDR3 consists of 16 residues. CDR3 nucleotides: TGTGCCAGTAGTATAGAATCCGCCAGGGGGCCCGTGACCCAGTACTTC. It is translated as CASSIESARGPVTQYF.